Following are 25 T cell receptor beta chains from one sample sequenced in a study of T cells in Graves' hyperthyroidism and ophthalmopathy. What was amplified from RNA transcripts were TCR beta CDR3 regions. An initial round of RT-PCR targeting the TCR CDR3 relied on the HTBI primer set. One entry per CDR3 protein results from TCRdb running MiXCR on the multiplex PCR reads. The sample holds roughly 580,000 distinct CDR3 sequences; around 14% are singletons and the top ten take 5.8%. The sample was blood. Source of these receptors: a woman aged 25 to 39 with Graves' hyperthyroidism that later progressed to Graves' ophthalmopathy.

This clonotype was detected many times. The chain uses TRBV11-2 and TRBJ2-2, with D possibly being TRBD1 or TRBD2 (5 bases each). The germline V and J ends were trimmed by 5 bases and 4 bases, with 14 bases remaining between them. Per germline, CDR1 SGHAT and CDR2 FQNNGV. This CDR3 is built from 15 residues. The CDR3 sequence is CASSQGARVTGELFF. The CDR3 coding sequence is TGTGCCAGCAGCCAAGGGGCGCGGGTCACCGGGGAGCTGTTTTTT.

Many counts were recorded for this clonotype. The CDR3 is CASSISEGGSNSPLHF. CDR3 coding DNA: TGTGCCAGTAGTATTTCGGAAGGAGGGAGTAATTCACCCCTCCACTTT. This chain uses TRBV19 with TRBJ1-6; the D is unclear. The germline gives CDR1 LNHDA, CDR2 SQIVND (reference sequence). The CDR3 is 16 residues long. V was cut by 3 bases and J by 6 bases, with 15 bases left in between.

The sample holds a few counts of this clonotype. The chain carries TRBV6-1 and TRBJ2-7, with 9 bases aligning to TRBD2. This CDR3 has 17 amino acids. Germline CDR1 and CDR2: MNHNS and SASEGT. The ends lost 6 bases at V and 5 bases at J; junction bases unmatched: 17. The CDR3 DNA sequence: TGTGCCAGCAGGATCCGGATCGGCGGGAGGGCCGTAAACGAGCAGTACTTC. This gives the protein CASRIRIGGRAVNEQYF.

Ten or more counts support this clonotype. V is TRBV28 and J is TRBJ2-3; D possibly corresponds to TRBD1 (5 bases). V was clipped by 6 bases and J by 3 bases, with 13 bases between them. Germline lookup yields CDR1 MDHEN and CDR2 SYDVKM. The CDR3 spans 14 residues. CDR3 protein: CASSLPQGTDTQYF. The DNA for the CDR3 is TGTGCCAGCAGCCTCCCTCAGGGTACAGATACGCAGTATTTT. Full variable domain (rest looked up from reference TRBV28 and TRBJ2-3): DVKVTQSSRYLVKRTGEKVFLECVQDMDHENMFWYRQDPGLGLRLIYFSYDVKMKEKGDIPEGYSVSREKKERFSLILESASTNQTSMYLCASSLPQGTDTQYFGPGTRLTVL.

This clonotype was seen only once. The CDR3 nucleotides are TGTGCCAGCAGTCCGGGACTAGCGGGAGGGCCTGGAGATGAGCAGTTCTTC. The encoded protein is CASSPGLAGGPGDEQFF. The V and J genes are TRBV12-3 or TRBV12-4 and TRBJ2-1; TRBD2 aligns across 16 bases. The length of the CDR3 is 17 residues. The ends lost 5 bases at V and 8 bases at J; junction bases unmatched: 9.

This clonotype has ten or more counts. The gene calls are TRBV12-3 or TRBV12-4 and TRBJ1-2; 7 nucleotides agree with TRBD1. V lost 4 bases to trimming and J lost 7 bases; unmatched junction nucleotides: 9. This CDR3 has 14 amino acids. The CDR3 spells CASSYRTGITGYTF. The CDR3 region has the DNA TGTGCCAGCAGTTACCGGACAGGCATCACTGGCTACACCTTC.

This clonotype was seen ten or more times. The chain has TRBV11-3 and TRBJ1-1, with D maybe TRBD1 (5 bases). Trimming left V 4 bases short and J 6 bases short, with 15 bases between. CDR1 is SGHNT and CDR2 is YENEEA in the germline V gene. The CDR3 contains 14 residues. The CDR3 DNA sequence: TGTGCCAGCAGCTCATTAGGGTGGGACCCTGAAGCTTTCTTT. Amino acids: CASSSLGWDPEAFF.

The sample holds many counts of this clonotype. This chain joins TRBV7-9 and TRBJ2-1; 11 positions agree with TRBD2. CDR3 size: 16 residues. V dropped 3 bases and J dropped 4; count of bases not matched to a gene: 5. Germline values: CDR1 SEHNR, CDR2 FQNEAQ (reference sequence). CDR3 in DNA: TGTGCCAGCAGCTTTCTCACTAGCGGGGGATACAATGAGCAGTTCTTC. Translated: CASSFLTSGGYNEQFF.

A few counts support this clonotype. The chain carries TRBV5-8 and TRBJ2-7; D may be TRBD2 (6 bases). Germline CDR1 and CDR2: SGHTS and YDEGEE. V lost 0 bases and J lost 5, with 9 bases in between. The CDR3 contains 13 residues. CDR3: CASSLGRTNEQYF. The CDR3, as DNA: TGTGCCAGCAGCTTGGGTCGGACTAACGAGCAGTACTTC.

This clonotype was picked up many times. V and J are TRBV30 and TRBJ2-2; D unresolved. CDR3 length: 13 amino acids. Trimming pared 0 bases from V and 7 bases from J, leaving 9 bases between. CDR1 GTSNPN and CDR2 SVGIG come from the germline V gene (reference sequence). CDR3 in DNA: TGTGCCTGGAGTGTACGAGTGGTCGGGGAGCTGTTTTTT. Encoded protein: CAWSVRVVGELFF.

Many counts were recorded for this clonotype. CDR3 bases: TGTGCCAGCAGTGCCTCCCCGAACACAGATACGCAGTATTTT. It specifies CASSASPNTDTQYF. The chain is built from TRBV6-1 and TRBJ2-3; D unclear. The CDR3 totals 14 residues. Between the trimmed V and J ends, which lost 4 bases and 2 bases, there was a span of 10 bases. Germline V gives CDR1 MNHNS, CDR2 SASEGT.

This clonotype was detected ten times or more. The chain carries TRBV7-2 and TRBJ2-1, with D possibly TRBD1 on 5 matching bases. The length of the CDR3 is 14 residues. Trimming shortened V by 5 bases and J by 1 base, and 9 bases separated the two germline ends. CDR1 and CDR2 from the germline V gene are SGHTA and FQGNSA. The CDR3 DNA follows: TGTGCCAGCAGCCCTCCAGGGTCCTACAATGAGCAGTTCTTC. Translated: CASSPPGSYNEQFF. Supplemented by reference TRBV7-2 and TRBJ2-1, the full variable domain reads GAGVSQSPSNKVTEKGKDVELRCDPISGHTALYWYRQSLGQGLEFLIYFQGNSAPDKSGLPSDRFSAERTGGSVSTLTIQRTQQEDSAVYLCASSPPGSYNEQFFGPGTRLTVL.

This clonotype was recorded at least ten times. The chain uses TRBV7-2 and TRBJ2-5; D might be TRBD2 (5 bases). The germline CDR1 and CDR2 sequences are SGHTA and FQGNSA. The V end lost 5 bases, the J end lost 4 bases, and 11 bases lay between the germline ends. There are 13 residues in the CDR3. For the CDR3, the DNA is TGTGCCAGCAGCGACACTAGTTTAGAGACCCAGTACTTC. This gives the protein CASSDTSLETQYF.

The rearrangement links TRBV28 to TRBJ1-2; 8 bases match TRBD1. Germline assignment: CDR1 MDHEN and CDR2 SYDVKM. The CDR3 loop spans 16 amino acids. Losses at the gene ends were 2 bases for V and 8 bases for J; bases not matched to a gene: 13. DNA of the CDR3: TGTGCCAGCAGTTTAGCAGGGGGCGCGTGGGGATGGGGCTACACCTTC. Protein sequence: CASSLAGGAWGWGYTF.

This clonotype has ten or more counts. V and J are TRBV19 and TRBJ1-1, with 8 bases fitting TRBD1. CDR1 LNHDA and CDR2 SQIVND come from the germline V gene (reference sequence). The CDR3 length is 14 residues. J gave up 2 bases and V 4 bases, and 3 bases lay outside the gene matches. The chain's CDR3 is CASSTRGPNTEAFF. In nucleotides, the CDR3 is TGTGCCAGTAGTACCAGGGGGCCCAACACTGAAGCTTTCTTT.

The rearrangement links TRBV6-2 or TRBV6-3 to TRBJ2-2; TRBD2 is a possible D gene (6 bases). The CDR3 length is 19 residues. Trimming removed 2 bases at V and 2 bases at J, with 21 bases between. Germline CDR1 is MNHEY and CDR2 is SVGEGT. For the CDR3, the DNA is TGTGCCAGCAGTTACCCAGTCGGGAGCCGCCCCGGAAACACCGGGGAGCTGTTTTTT. This encodes CASSYPVGSRPGNTGELFF.

This clonotype was observed at least ten times. This sequence joins TRBV30 and TRBJ1-5; D gene uncertain. This CDR3 is built from 14 residues. Trimming cost V 1 base and J 7 bases, with 14 bases left between them. Germline values: CDR1 GTSNPN, CDR2 SVGIG (reference sequence). This CDR3 reads CAWSGPGPIQPQHF. The CDR3 DNA reads as TGTGCCTGGAGTGGGCCCGGACCCATACAGCCCCAGCATTTT. Supplemented by reference TRBV30 and TRBJ1-5, the full variable domain reads SQTIHQWPATLVQPVGSPLSLECTVEGTSNPNLYWYRQAAGRGLQLLFYSVGIGQISSEVPQNLSASRPQDRQFILSSKKLLLSDSGFYLCAWSGPGPIQPQHFGDGTRLSIL.

CDR3 region: CSAGEVGSYEQYF. CDR3 in DNA: TGCAGCGCAGGGGAAGTCGGAAGCTACGAGCAGTACTTC. This sequence joins TRBV29-1 and TRBJ2-7; D may be TRBD1 (6 bases). This CDR3 comprises 13 residues. V was cut by 7 bases and J by 3 bases, with 16 bases left in between. Germline CDR1 and CDR2: SQVTM and ANQGSEA.

In this sample, this clonotype turned up many times. V and J are TRBV28 and TRBJ2-6, with 7 bases identical to TRBD1. Germline-derived CDR1 and CDR2 are MDHEN and SYDVKM. There are 17 residues in the CDR3. Unmatched junction bases numbered 10, after V lost 8 bases and J lost 0 bases. Written as DNA, the CDR3 is TGTGCCAGCCGTACTCGGGACAGCTTCTCTGGGGCCAACGTCCTGACTTTC. The encoded protein is CASRTRDSFSGANVLTF.

V and J are TRBV19 and TRBJ1-2, with D possibly matching TRBD1 (6 bases). The V gene's germline CDR1 is LNHDA and CDR2 SQIVND (reference sequence). The CDR3 runs 13 residues. The ends were cut back, 6 bases at V and 7 bases at J, with 15 bases in the middle. The CDR3 bases are TGTGCCAGTAGCATACAGGGAGCATCTGGCTACACCTTC. Translated, it gives CASSIQGASGYTF. The complete variable domain, with remaining parts taken from reference TRBV19 and TRBJ1-2, reads DGGITQSPKYLFRKEGQNVTLSCEQNLNHDAMYWYRQDPGQGLRLIYYSQIVNDFQKGDIAEGYSVSREKKESFPLTVTSAQKNPTAFYLCASSIQGASGYTFGSGTRLTVV.

The chain combines TRBV12-3 or TRBV12-4 with TRBJ1-6; D remains unclear. The V end lost 5 bases, the J end lost 13 bases, and 12 bases lay between the germline ends. This CDR3 has 12 amino acids. The CDR3: CASSIGGPPLHF. The CDR3 coding sequence is TGTGCCAGCAGTATCGGAGGGCCTCCCCTCCACTTT.

This clonotype was seen repeatedly, ten times or more. The chain uses TRBV2 and TRBJ2-1, with D tentatively TRBD2 (5 bases). Trimming took off 6 bases at V and 0 bases at J, with 36 bases between the two ends. The CDR3 is 23 residues long. Germline-derived CDR1 and CDR2 are SNHLY and FYNNEI. For the CDR3, the DNA is TGTGCCAGCAGGTCCGAGCGGCCCCCGGGGATCCCTCGATCATTTAGCTCCTACAATGAGCAGTTCTTC. This codes for CASRSERPPGIPRSFSSYNEQFF.

This clonotype was counted ten times or more. The chain recombines TRBV29-1 with TRBJ1-1; 7 bases are shared with TRBD1. V lost 6 bases and J lost 0; bases outside the gene matches: 7. CDR1 and CDR2 (germline): SQVTM, ANQGSEA. There are 14 residues in the CDR3. The CDR3 is CSVRTGTMNTEAFF. CDR3 nucleotide sequence: TGCAGCGTCAGGACAGGCACCATGAACACTGAAGCTTTCTTT.

This clonotype turned up a few times. The chain couples TRBV4-1 to TRBJ2-7; 7 bases are shared with TRBD2. The V and J ends lost 1 base and 6 bases, in that order; junction bases with no gene match: 12. This CDR3 contains 16 residues. Germline-derived CDR1 and CDR2 are MGHRA and YSYEKL. DNA for the CDR3: TGCGCCAGCAGCCAAGGCTTCCTTAGGGGCGGGGGCGAGCAGTACTTC. Amino acids: CASSQGFLRGGGEQYF.

The chain couples TRBV11-3 to TRBJ2-2, with D hard to call. This CDR3 region has 15 residues. Germline-derived CDR1 and CDR2 are SGHNT and YENEEA. Trimming removed 6 bases from V and 7 bases from J, with 18 bases in between. CDR3 DNA sequence: TGTGCCAGCAGACCAGGACGCTCATCGGACGGGGAGCTGTTTTTT. Its protein is CASRPGRSSDGELFF.